These 17 T cell receptor beta chains share one sample of origin, sequenced in a study of T-cell reconstitution after alpha-beta-depleted transplantation in children. Construction of the TCRbeta library involved unique molecular identifiers. One entry per CDR3 protein, called by TCRdb with MiXCR from the PCR reads. The sample lists about 210,000 distinct CDR3 sequences, approximately 15% occurring once. The sequencing used PBMCs, mostly from graft donor cells, collected 360 days after TCRalphabeta/CD19-depleted stem cell transplant. The receptor source for this set is a male patient between 2 and 15 years old who had a stem cell transplant for acute lymphoblastic leukemia, so the T cells may come from the graft donor.

This chain uses TRBV12-3 or TRBV12-4 with TRBJ2-3, with 7 positions matching TRBD2. Trimming cost V 5 bases and J 3 bases; bases outside gene matches: 8. The CDR3 contains 15 residues. The CDR3 bases are TGTGCCAGCAGTCTCCGGGACTATGCTACAGATACGCAGTATTTT. Translating gives CASSLRDYATDTQYF.

The chain couples TRBV30 to TRBJ1-5, with no clear D. V was trimmed by 2 bases and J by 4 bases, leaving 9 bases between them. The CDR3 is 13 residues long. Germline assignment: CDR1 GTSNPN and CDR2 SVGIG (reference sequence). CDR3 protein: CAWSMWSNQPQHF. Written as DNA, the CDR3 is TGTGCCTGGAGTATGTGGTCGAATCAGCCCCAGCATTTT.

The chain carries TRBV6-5 and TRBJ1-5, with a weak D call TRBD1 (5 bases). The V gene's germline CDR1 is MNHEY and CDR2 SVGAGI. The CDR3 consists of 16 residues. The ends were cut back, 0 bases at V and 6 bases at J, with 15 bases in the middle. CDR3 nucleotide sequence: TGTGCCAGCAGTTACTCGAGCGGGACCCAGGGTCAGCCCCAGCATTTT. Encoded protein: CASSYSSGTQGQPQHF.

The chain recombines TRBV6-2 or TRBV6-3 with TRBJ2-1, with 7 nucleotides matching TRBD1. The CDR3 runs 12 residues. Germline CDR1 is MNHEY and CDR2 is SVGEGT. The ends lost 8 bases at V and 15 bases at J; junction bases unmatched: 13. As DNA, the CDR3 is TGTGCCAGCTCCAGGACCCGACAGGGCTGGTTCTTC. Translated: CASSRTRQGWFF.

This chain uses TRBV7-9 with TRBJ2-7; no clear D. From germline, CDR1 is SEHNR and CDR2 FQNEAQ (reference sequence). V was shortened by 3 bases and J by 0 bases, with 3 bases between the two germline ends. This CDR3 has 12 amino acids. CDR3 residues: CASSFISYEQYF. For the CDR3, the DNA is TGTGCCAGCAGCTTTATCTCCTACGAGCAGTACTTC.

The rearrangement joins TRBV27 to TRBJ2-7; no firm D call. Germline V gives CDR1 MNHEY, CDR2 SMNVEV (reference sequence). The CDR3 is made up of 15 amino acids. The V end was cut by 5 bases, the J end by 2 bases, with 16 bases between. CDR3 protein: CASSPPGRATYEQYF. CDR3 DNA sequence: TGTGCCAGCAGTCCCCCAGGTAGGGCCACCTACGAGCAGTACTTC.

The rearrangement links TRBV5-1 to TRBJ2-5, with 11 nucleotides matching TRBD1. Germline CDR1 reads SGHRS; CDR2 reads YFSETQ. V lost 4 bases, J lost 5 bases, and 7 bases stayed unmatched. This CDR3 is built from 15 residues. The CDR3 loop reads CASSPWTGGVETQYF. CDR3 DNA: TGCGCCAGCAGCCCATGGACAGGGGGCGTGGAGACCCAGTACTTC.

The V and J genes are TRBV6-5 and TRBJ2-5; 8 positions agree with TRBD2. CDR3 size: 16 residues. The J segment lost 2 bases and the V segment lost 2 bases, leaving 7 bases of the junction unmatched. Germline assignment: CDR1 MNHEY and CDR2 SVGAGI. The DNA for the CDR3 is TGTGCCAGCAGTTACGGAACAGCGGGGGAACAAGAGACCCAGTACTTC. Its translation: CASSYGTAGEQETQYF.

This clonotype was counted a few times. V and J are TRBV15 and TRBJ2-2; TRBD1 agrees at 8 bases. The V and J ends lost 0 bases and 3 bases, in that order; junction bases with no gene match: 6. Per the germline V gene, CDR1 is LNHNV and CDR2 is YYDKDF (reference sequence). The CDR3 runs to 17 residues. In DNA, the CDR3 is TGTGCCACCAGCAGAGAAGGAACAGGGGGATACACCGGGGAGCTGTTTTTT. It translates to CATSREGTGGYTGELFF.

The rearrangement joins TRBV6-2 or TRBV6-3 to TRBJ1-5, with 9 bases aligning to TRBD1. Unmatched junction bases numbered 8, after V lost 6 bases and J lost 5 bases. The length of the CDR3 is 15 residues. Germline V gene lookup returns CDR1 MNHEY and CDR2 SVGEGT. The CDR3 region is CASSFTGGGDQPQHF. The CDR3 DNA reads TGTGCCAGCAGCTTCACAGGGGGCGGCGATCAGCCCCAGCATTTT.

This chain's CDR3 is CASSKGGQPQHF. The CDR3 DNA sequence: TGTGCCAGCAGCAAAGGTGGTCAGCCCCAGCATTTT. This rearrangement joins TRBV5-5 to TRBJ1-5; no clear D gene. V was pared by 4 bases and J by 6 bases, with 8 bases between. CDR1 is SGHKS, CDR2 YYEKEE, per germline (reference sequence). The length of the CDR3 is 12 residues.

CDR3 sequence (DNA): TGTGCCAGCGGTGGCGGCGATACGCAGTATTTT. As protein: CASGGGDTQYF. This chain uses TRBV6-6 with TRBJ2-3; D uncertain. The CDR3 length is 11 residues. In germline, CDR1 is MNHNY, CDR2 SVGAGI (reference sequence). V lost 8 bases and J 6 bases, leaving 9 bases between the germline ends.

Many counts were recorded for this clonotype. The V gene is TRBV5-1, the J gene TRBJ2-5; D not certain. Germline V gene data show CDR1 as SGHRS and CDR2 as YFSETQ. The CDR3 is made up of 15 amino acids. Trimming stripped 0 bases from V and 4 bases from J, with 13 bases between. CDR3 sequence: CASSLDGRPVETQYF. The CDR3 coding sequence is TGCGCCAGCAGCTTGGATGGACGACCAGTAGAGACCCAGTACTTC.

This clonotype was observed a handful of times. The chain recombines TRBV5-1 with TRBJ2-2; 7 positions agree with TRBD2. Trimming took 3 bases from V and 3 from J; bases not matched to a gene: 5. This CDR3 region has 15 residues. Germline-derived CDR1 and CDR2 are SGHRS and YFSETQ. CDR3 region: CASSSVRGDTGELFF. DNA of the CDR3: TGCGCCAGCAGCTCCGTCCGGGGGGACACCGGGGAGCTGTTTTTT.

Only a few counts were recorded for this clonotype. The chain recombines TRBV25-1 with TRBJ1-6; no clear D gene. Trimming pared 1 base from V and 8 bases from J, leaving 12 bases between. The CDR3 consists of 15 residues. The germline V gene encodes CDR1 MGHDK and CDR2 SYGVNS. The CDR3 sequence: CASSEFRVMDSPLHF. The DNA for the CDR3 is TGTGCCAGCAGTGAATTTCGGGTGATGGATTCACCCCTCCACTTT.

This clonotype was detected only a few times. This chain uses TRBV20-1 with TRBJ1-3, with D unclear. The ends were cut back, 0 bases at V and 0 bases at J, with 3 bases in the middle. Looked up from germline, CDR1 is DFQATT and CDR2 is SNEGSKA (reference sequence). This CDR3 is built from 13 residues. The CDR3 sequence: CSAREDSGNTIYF. CDR3 nucleotides: TGCAGTGCTAGAGAGGACTCTGGAAACACCATATATTTT.

This clonotype was detected a few times. The rearrangement uses TRBV20-1 and TRBJ1-2; TRBD1 aligns across 7 bases. The CDR3 sequence is 12 residues long. Germline V gene sequence: CDR1 DFQATT, CDR2 SNEGSKA (reference sequence). V dropped 5 bases and J dropped 6; count of bases not matched to a gene: 6. The chain's CDR3 is CSAPGTANGYTF. The CDR3 nucleotides are TGCAGTGCTCCCGGGACAGCAAATGGCTACACCTTC.